This TCR beta chain was recorded in a study of metastatic and nonmetastatic thyroid tumors. This CDR3 has 15 amino acids. Trimming cost V 6 bases and J 4 bases; bases outside gene matches: 11. From germline, CDR1 is DFQATT and CDR2 SNEGSKA (reference sequence). Each patient went into thyroid surgery without having received any treatment. Worth noting for this clone: Its antigen is still unknown.

Whole-study findings and limits: Across blood and tumor, TCR beta diversity in malignant thyroid tumors was reportedly significantly higher than in benign nodules.

Using MiXCR, TCRdb reanalyzed the PCR reads. The repertoire holds about 41,000 clones, with around 28% as singletons. Sequenced input: blood. The chain is built from TRBV20-1 and TRBJ1-5, with TRBD1 matching 8 bases. The TCR originated in a male donor with papillary thyroid cancer or a benign thyroid nodule (not recorded which). Some clones in this sample may be carry-over from other donors' samples. The CDR3 sequence: CSAKNQGASNQPQHF. CDR3 sequence (DNA): TGCAGTGCAAAAAATCAGGGGGCATCGAATCAGCCCCAGCATTTT.